This TCR beta chain was found in a study of blood T cell repertoires in COVID-19. In the study overall: T cells, B-cell-depleted T cells, or PBMCs supplied cDNA or gDNA.

Germline CDR1 is SQVTM and CDR2 is ANQGSEA. The CDR3 has 12 residues. Trimming removed 5 bases from V and 7 bases from J; junction bases left unmatched: 6. Participants were aged roughly 18 to 95 years, lived in about 26 US areas, and enrolled virtually. Clinical history as reported by participants underpinned cohort assignment. Two negative PCRs, clearance, or symptom resolution characterized the recovered Cohort 3 donors. Using immunoSEQ multiplex PCR, the repertoire was profiled, and TCRdb retains in-frame clones only, with some absent. Found here are about 310,000 clones, about 88% of them singletons; the top ten hold approximately 9.4%.

This receptor was obtained from a woman aged 40 to 50 who had recovered from COVID-19. This chain uses TRBV29-1 with TRBJ2-5; TRBD1 matches at 8 bases. Sequenced sample: PBMCs or T cells enriched from blood (not recorded which). CDR3 in amino acids: CSVSRGHVTQYF. The CDR3 bases are TGCAGCGTTTCCAGGGGGCACGTGACCCAGTACTTC.